The clone carrying this T cell receptor (beta chain) is categorized as medium-sized. Original handling: The authors estimated nucleated cell counts from reference gene primer amplification. Some clones are missing from TCRdb's copy, which holds only in-frame ones; the method was immunoSEQ multiplex PCR. The D gene and trimming were derived from the DNA, and the V and J assignments and clone size from that table. The repertoire holds some 26,000 clones, with 82% as singletons. Looked up from germline, CDR1 is MGHDK and CDR2 is SYGVNS. The CDR3 loop spans 11 amino acids. V lost 3 bases and J lost 10, with 7 bases in between. This sample was taken from a study of blood T cell repertoires in COVID-19. As for the study in general: Specimens from acute and convalescent COVID-19 originated in the United States, Italy and Spain. Nucleic acid was either cDNA or gDNA, and it came from T cells, B-cell-depleted T cells, or PBMCs.

The clonotype was recovered from a man older than 75 with active or convalescent COVID-19. The chain carries TRBV25-1 and TRBJ2-1; D remains ambiguous. The sequenced sample was peripheral blood. DNA of the CDR3: TGTGCCAGCAGTGAGTTCGCGGAGCAGTTCTTC. Translated: CASSEFAEQFF.